One TCR beta chain is described in this entry. Its antigen target is currently unknown. Base qualities are not recorded, but no much larger clone differs from it by a single base. Per the publication, the time point label means: baseline before first vaccination. The vaccinee samples were drawn from two UK trials, COV001 and COV002, one of which was a single-blind randomized controlled phase 2/3 trial testing AZD1222 (ChAdOx1 nCoV-19) in healthy adults. For TCRbeta chain sequencing, PBMC samples were collected from trial participants at day 0 and at day 28 after the second dose. These data come from a study of T cell responses to AZD1222 COVID-19 vaccine (dated by TCRdb to 2020 to 2023). About the full investigation: AZD1222 recipients whose second dose came at about 4 weeks and those whose second dose came at about 12 weeks were combined into one group, since spike-specific TCR depth and breadth did not differ between the two schedules. TCR sequencing covered 233 trial participants: 207 given two doses of AZD1222 and 26 given two doses of MenACWY control vaccine. Trial participants were enrolled by age into subgroups of 18-55, 56-69 and 70-plus years, and around 150, 28 and 57 TCR-sequenced participants, respectively, were included in these subgroups. Findings and caveats that apply to the study as a whole: In the small 56-69-year group, the increase in depth fell short of significance, most likely because of low power. Epitopes outside the regions mutated in the B.1.351 and B.1.1.7 variants were reportedly recognized by nearly half of the unique spike-specific TCRs. Conclusions about previously exposed vaccinees are limited, since just six AZD1222 recipients were seropositive for SARS-CoV-2 at baseline. Participants were mostly white British, with more females than males. The authors suggested clonal diversity may have been underestimated. Because no day 14 peak-response samples were available, the repertoires could be characterized only after the peak T cell response. A significant rise in spike-specific TCR breadth and depth was observed after two AZD1222 doses relative to day 0 and relative to MenACWY recipients. CD4 TCRs associated with the vaccine covered the entire spike protein, and the dominant responses were in regions 160-218 and 743-854.

Reading the germline V gene gives CDR1 MDHEN and CDR2 SYDVKM. The CDR3 numbers 12 residues from cysteine through phenylalanine. This entry keeps only the CDR3 DNA: 36 bases, framed from base 1. V was cut back by 4 bases and J by 6 bases, leaving a gap of 4 bases between them. The CDR3 regions of human TCRbeta chains were subjected to immunosequencing. Under the source paper's analysis protocol: TCRs in the repertoires were matched against a reference library of SARS-CoV-2-specific TCRs that had been generated with the MIRA antigen-specificity platform. Breadth was defined as the fraction of unique TCRs that were SARS-CoV-2-associated. Depth was defined as the fraction of total T cells that were SARS-CoV-2-associated. Using the MIRA data, each spike-specific TCR was assigned both to the spike region to which the TCR was reactive and to a CD4 or CD8 class. Log10-transformed breadth and depth values were compared by one-way ANOVA with Sidak's multiple comparisons tests. TCRdb retrieved this table from immuneACCESS and kept in-frame rearrangements only. Not all clones are present; in checked studies, unresolved V genes account for under half, and no reason is known for the remainder. V and J calls and clone size are as listed in that table; D and trimming were resolved from the DNA. Recorded for this sample are 150,000 to 200,000 clones; 90% to 95% of them occurred a single time. The leading ten clones occupy roughly 8.4% of the sample.

The chain is made from TRBV28 and TRBJ1-6, with no D gene named confidently. The sequence was obtained from an adult in good health. The sequencing here drew on peripheral blood, taken on day 0 of AZD1222 vaccination. The sequenced DNA: TGTGCCAGCAGTTGGACTAATTCACCCCTCCACTTT. Its protein product is CASSWTNSPLHF.